What follows are 16 T cell receptor beta chains derived from one specimen sequenced in a study of identical twins. TCRdb redid the calling of the 5' RACE reads with MiXCR, one entry per CDR3 protein. The table lists about 200,000 distinct CDR3 sequences, more than 15% of them singletons. A further study also used this sample, focusing on T cells expressing NK-cell markers.

The sequenced sample consisted of CD8+ T cells sorted from blood. The origin of the receptors is a woman aged 18-35 years in good health.

This clonotype was counted only a few times. This rearrangement joins TRBV12-3 or TRBV12-4 to TRBJ2-1; D is perhaps TRBD1 (5 bases). The CDR3 runs 14 residues. V was trimmed by 3 bases and J by 5 bases, leaving 11 bases between them. The CDR3 nucleotides are TGTGCCAGCAGTTTTGGGGCTAGGCACAATGAGCAGTTCTTC. Protein sequence: CASSFGARHNEQFF.

In its sample, this clonotype was seen many times. This chain connects TRBV20-1 to TRBJ2-1; 8 bases are shared with TRBD2. The CDR3 length is 16 residues. V lost 0 bases, J lost 6 bases, and 10 bases stayed unmatched. Per the germline V gene, CDR1 is DFQATT and CDR2 is SNEGSKA (reference sequence). As DNA, the CDR3 is TGCAGTGCTAGAGATGGGGGACTAGTCCCCCGCAATGAGCAGTTCTTC. As protein: CSARDGGLVPRNEQFF.

The rearrangement joins TRBV3-1 to TRBJ2-2; D gene unclear. The germline V gene has CDR1 LGHDT and CDR2 YNNKEL (reference sequence). V was shortened by 3 bases and J by 4 bases, with 9 bases between the two germline ends. The CDR3 contains 14 residues. The CDR3: CASSQVEFTGELFF. In DNA, the CDR3 is TGTGCCAGCAGCCAGGTGGAGTTCACCGGGGAGCTGTTTTTT.

V usage is TRBV20-1 and J usage is TRBJ2-7; D unresolved. CDR3 length: 11 residues. Trimming took off 3 bases at V and 6 bases at J, with 9 bases between the two ends. Germline-derived CDR1 and CDR2 are DFQATT and SNEGSKA (reference sequence). DNA of the CDR3: TGCAGTGCTAGGGGCCCGCGCGAGCAGTACTTC. It translates to CSARGPREQYF.

This clonotype was detected a few times. J is TRBJ2-7 and V is TRBV4-3; D is undetermined. The CDR3 covers 13 residues. Germline V CDR1 and CDR2: LGHNA, YSLEER. Trimming took 3 bases from V and 4 from J, leaving 10 bases between them. CDR3 sequence (DNA): TGCGCCAGCAGCCACGGCTACCAATACGAGCAGTACTTC. Residues: CASSHGYQYEQYF.

This clonotype was seen more than once but under ten times. This sequence joins TRBV7-2 and TRBJ2-3; D may correspond to TRBD1 or TRBD2 (5 bases each). V lost 8 bases to trimming and J lost 0 bases, with 15 bases between them. Per germline, CDR1 SGHTA and CDR2 FQGNSA. The CDR3 runs to 15 residues. This CDR3 is CASLVGETSTDTQYF. The CDR3 nucleotides read TGTGCCAGCCTCGTGGGGGAAACTAGCACAGATACGCAGTATTTT.

This chain links TRBV7-9 with TRBJ2-7, with D perhaps TRBD1 (6 bases). V lost 4 bases and J 3 bases, leaving 10 bases between the germline ends. This CDR3 region has 13 residues. Per germline, CDR1 SEHNR and CDR2 FQNEAQ (reference sequence). This CDR3 reads CASSWDTYYEQYF. CDR3 DNA: TGTGCCAGCAGCTGGGACACTTACTACGAGCAGTACTTC.

This clonotype was recorded at least ten times. As DNA, the CDR3 is TGCAGCGTTGAAGTCCGTGGACAAAGCTCCTATGGCTACACCTTC. It specifies CSVEVRGQSSYGYTF. The chain uses TRBV29-1 and TRBJ1-2; a possible D gene is TRBD1 (5 bases). The CDR3 loop spans 15 amino acids. Germline assignment: CDR1 SQVTM and CDR2 ANQGSEA. The V end lost 1 base, the J end lost 4 bases, and 16 bases lay between the germline ends.

This chain links TRBV6-2 or TRBV6-3 with TRBJ2-2; 7 nucleotides agree with TRBD2. CDR1 MNHEY and CDR2 SVGEGT come from the germline V gene. This CDR3 has 14 residues. The V gene end was trimmed by 7 bases and the J gene end by 6 bases; junction bases not matched to a gene: 8. The chain's CDR3 is CASMGGGAAGELFF. Written as DNA, the CDR3 is TGTGCCAGCATGGGGGGGGGAGCGGCCGGGGAGCTGTTTTTT.

The chain uses TRBV20-1 and TRBJ1-1; D is undetermined. There are 13 residues in the CDR3. Germline V gives CDR1 DFQATT, CDR2 SNEGSKA (reference sequence). With 2 bases removed from V and 0 bases from J, the gap between germline ends came to 7 bases. The CDR3 DNA reads as TGCAGTGCTAGATATCACTTGAACACTGAAGCTTTCTTT. Its protein is CSARYHLNTEAFF.

The CDR3, as DNA: TGTGCCGGGGGTTATGAGCAGTTCTTC. Its protein product is CAGGYEQFF. J is TRBJ2-1 and V is TRBV6-1; D tentatively fits TRBD1 or TRBD2 (5 bases each). Germline loops: CDR1 MNHNS, CDR2 SASEGT. V gave up 11 bases and J gave up 8 bases, with 7 bases separating them. CDR3 size: 9 residues.

The chain links TRBV2 to TRBJ2-1, with 10 positions matching TRBD2. The germline V gene has CDR1 SNHLY and CDR2 FYNNEI. J was trimmed by 2 bases and V by 6 bases; bases with no gene match: 4. This CDR3 contains 15 residues. The CDR3 protein is CASRRSGGAYNEQFF. The CDR3 DNA reads TGTGCCAGCAGACGGAGCGGGGGGGCCTACAATGAGCAGTTCTTC.

In this sample, this clonotype turned up a few times. J is TRBJ2-3 and V is TRBV7-3; TRBD2 matches 8 bases. The CDR3 totals 14 residues. CDR1 is SGHTA and CDR2 is FQGTGA in the germline V gene. The V gene end was trimmed by 4 bases and the J gene end by 4 bases; junction bases not matched to a gene: 4. CDR3: CASSSGLGADTQYF. The CDR3 region has the DNA TGTGCCAGCAGCTCGGGACTAGGGGCAGATACGCAGTATTTT.

In this sample, this clonotype turned up a few times. The J gene is TRBJ2-7, the V gene TRBV3-1; TRBD2 aligns across 11 bases. The CDR3 covers 15 residues. Trimming cost V 4 bases and J 4 bases; bases outside gene matches: 6. Per germline, CDR1 LGHDT and CDR2 YNNKEL (reference sequence). CDR3 coding DNA: TGTGCCAGCAGCCGACCGACTAGCGGGGCATACGAGCAGTACTTC. Translating it yields CASSRPTSGAYEQYF.

The chain carries TRBV6-2 or TRBV6-3 and TRBJ2-3; D is unclear. CDR3 length: 13 residues. Between the trimmed V and J ends, which lost 11 bases and 1 base, there was a span of 13 bases. Germline V gives CDR1 MNHEY, CDR2 SVGEGT. The CDR3 region is CAGRTGGTDTQYF. CDR3 DNA sequence: TGTGCCGGCCGAACTGGGGGCACAGATACGCAGTATTTT.

This clonotype was detected only a few times. V and J are TRBV12-3 or TRBV12-4 and TRBJ1-2; 8 nucleotides agree with TRBD1. After removal of 5 bases from V and 8 bases from J, the junction contained 13 bases not matched to a gene. This CDR3 is 15 amino acids long. CDR3 region: CASSALGQGDQGYTF. CDR3 DNA: TGTGCCAGCAGTGCTCTCGGACAGGGTGATCAGGGCTACACCTTC.